This TCR beta chain was sequenced in a study of metastatic and nonmetastatic thyroid tumors. This clone was seen many times. TCRdb re-analyzed the PCR reads through MiXCR. The sample consists of some 7,200 clones, 25% to 35% of them appearing once. Each patient came to thyroid surgery without any prior treatment (of any kind). The CDR3 covers 15 residues. From germline, CDR1 is MGHRA and CDR2 YSYEKL. Trimming left V 3 bases short and J 4 bases short, with 12 bases between. Sequencing used adjacent normal tissue. The V call is TRBV4-1, the J call TRBJ2-2; a weak D match, TRBD2 (5 bases). The clonotype originates from a male donor with papillary thyroid cancer or a benign thyroid nodule (not recorded which). Some clones in this sample may be carry-over from other donors' samples. The CDR3 DNA is TGCGCCAGCAGCCAGGTATTGGGGAGCACCGGGGAGCTGTTTTTT. The encoded protein is CASSQVLGSTGELFF.